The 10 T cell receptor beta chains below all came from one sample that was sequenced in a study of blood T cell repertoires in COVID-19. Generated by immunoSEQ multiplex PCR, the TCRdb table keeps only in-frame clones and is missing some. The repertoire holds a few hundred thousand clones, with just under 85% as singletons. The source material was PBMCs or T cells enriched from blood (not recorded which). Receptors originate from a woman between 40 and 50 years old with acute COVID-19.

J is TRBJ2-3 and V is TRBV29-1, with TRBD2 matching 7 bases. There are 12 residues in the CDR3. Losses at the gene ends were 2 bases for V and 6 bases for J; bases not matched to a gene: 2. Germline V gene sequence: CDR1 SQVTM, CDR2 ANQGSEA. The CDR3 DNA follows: TGCAGCGTTGAAAGGGGAGGGGATACGCAGTATTTT. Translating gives CSVERGGDTQYF.

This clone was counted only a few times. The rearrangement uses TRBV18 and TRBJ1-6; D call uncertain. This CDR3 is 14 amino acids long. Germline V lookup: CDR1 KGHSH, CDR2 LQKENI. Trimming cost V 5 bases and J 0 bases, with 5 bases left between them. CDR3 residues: CASSASSYNSPLHF. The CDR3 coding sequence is TGTGCCAGCTCAGCGAGCTCCTATAATTCACCCCTCCACTTT.

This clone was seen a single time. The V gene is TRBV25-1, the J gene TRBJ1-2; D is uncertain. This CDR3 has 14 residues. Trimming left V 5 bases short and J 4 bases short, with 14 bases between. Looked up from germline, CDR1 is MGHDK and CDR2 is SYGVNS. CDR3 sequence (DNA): TGTGCCAGCAGTAACAGCCCGGAGGCCTATGGCTACACCTTC. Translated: CASSNSPEAYGYTF.

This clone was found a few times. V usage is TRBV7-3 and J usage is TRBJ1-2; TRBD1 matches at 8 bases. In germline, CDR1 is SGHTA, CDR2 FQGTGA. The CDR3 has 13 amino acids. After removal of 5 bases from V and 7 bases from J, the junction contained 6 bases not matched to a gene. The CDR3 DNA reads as TGTGCCAGCAGCCCAGGGGGCCTGAGTGGCTACACCTTC. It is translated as CASSPGGLSGYTF.

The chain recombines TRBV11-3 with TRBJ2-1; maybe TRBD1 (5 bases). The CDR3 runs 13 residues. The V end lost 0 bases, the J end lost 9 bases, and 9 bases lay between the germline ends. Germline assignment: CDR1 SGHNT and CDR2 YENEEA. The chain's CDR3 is CASSLDLGVEQFF. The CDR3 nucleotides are TGTGCCAGCAGCTTAGATTTAGGGGTTGAGCAGTTCTTC.

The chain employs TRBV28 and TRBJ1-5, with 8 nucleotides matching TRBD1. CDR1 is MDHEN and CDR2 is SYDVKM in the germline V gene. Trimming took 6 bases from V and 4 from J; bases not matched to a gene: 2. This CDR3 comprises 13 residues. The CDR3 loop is CASSRQGNQPQHF. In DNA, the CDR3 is TGTGCCAGCAGCCGACAGGGGAATCAGCCCCAGCATTTT.

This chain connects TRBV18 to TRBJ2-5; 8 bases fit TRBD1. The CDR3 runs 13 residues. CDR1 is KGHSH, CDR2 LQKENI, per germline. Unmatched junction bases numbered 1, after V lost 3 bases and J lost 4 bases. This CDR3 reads CASSPGQVETQYF. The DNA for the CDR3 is TGTGCCAGCTCACCGGGACAGGTAGAGACCCAGTACTTC.

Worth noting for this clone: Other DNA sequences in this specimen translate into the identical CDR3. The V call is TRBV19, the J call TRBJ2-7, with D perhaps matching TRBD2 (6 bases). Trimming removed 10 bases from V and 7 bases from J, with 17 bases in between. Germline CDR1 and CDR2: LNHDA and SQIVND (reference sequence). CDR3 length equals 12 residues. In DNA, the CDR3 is TGTGCCACCCGGGACTCCCTCTATGAGCAGTACTTC. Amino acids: CATRDSLYEQYF.

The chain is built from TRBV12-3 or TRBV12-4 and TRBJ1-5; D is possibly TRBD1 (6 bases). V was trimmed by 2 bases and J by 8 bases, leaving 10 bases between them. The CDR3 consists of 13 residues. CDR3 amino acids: CASSLSRGEPQHF. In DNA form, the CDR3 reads TGTGCCAGCAGTTTAAGCAGGGGAGAGCCCCAGCATTTT.

The CDR3 is CASSQTPMNTEAFF. For the CDR3, the DNA is TGTGCCAGCAGCCAAACACCGATGAACACTGAAGCTTTCTTT. The V call is TRBV14, the J call TRBJ1-1; D not certain. Trimming removed 2 bases at V and 0 bases at J, with 7 bases between. The CDR3 contains 14 residues. CDR1 and CDR2 (germline): SGHDN, FVKESK.